A selection of T cell receptor beta chains follows, all from one sample in a study of vaccination effects on CD4 cells after COVID-19. Their antigen targets remain unknown. The data were produced by immunoSEQ multiplex PCR, yet TCRdb's version contains in-frame clones alone and is incomplete. The sample records tens of thousands of clones, around 73% being singletons. Sequences were derived from CD4+ T cells from PBMCs cultured with HCoV-229E spike peptides, sampled after COVID-19 vaccination. The origin of the receptors is a human donor who received a COVID-19 vaccine. Both conserved end residues are part of each CDR3. A D gene is named only where the DNA matches it firmly. Expanded clones get a size class; other rows say once, few or many, or leave the size out.

TRBV9	TRBJ1-4	NA	NA	TGTGCCAGCAGCGTAGGTACGGGATCGACTAATGAAAAACTGTTTTTT	CASSVGTGSTNEKLFF
TRBV7-2	TRBJ2-5	TRBD2	NA	TGTGCCAGCAGCTTTCCGACTAGCGGGGTTGAGACCCAGTACTTC	CASSFPTSGVETQYF
TRBV7-2	TRBJ1-6	NA	NA	TGTGCCAGCAGCTTAGGAATATACATACCCCTCCACTTT	CASSLGIYIPLHF
TRBV9	TRBJ2-5	NA	NA	TGTGCCAGCAGCGTAGAGCAAGGAAGTCTGAGAGAGACCCAGTACTTC	CASSVEQGSLRETQYF
TRBV10-1	TRBJ2-2	TRBD2	few	TGCGCCAGCAGCGGGGGGGGGACGAACACCGGGGAGCTGTTTTTT	CASSGGGTNTGELFF
TRBV6-1	TRBJ1-1	NA	NA	TGTGCCAGCAGTGAACAAGGGCGGACGTGGGCTGAAGCTTTCTTT	CASSEQGRTWAEAFF
TRBV5-6	TRBJ1-5	TRBD1	NA	TGTGCCAGCAGCTTGGGGCCGGGACAGGGATTACGTAATCAGCCCCAGCATTTT	CASSLGPGQGLRNQPQHF
TRBV5-1	TRBJ1-1	NA	few	TGCGCCAGCAGCTTCACCGGGGCGGTTGAAGCTTTCTTT	CASSFTGAVEAFF
TRBV7-2	TRBJ1-2	NA	NA	TGTGCCAGCAGCTCCGGCCGGGGAACGGATGGCTACACCTTC	CASSSGRGTDGYTF
TRBV7-3	TRBJ2-2	NA	once	TGTGCCAGCAGCTTATGGGCCTCAACCGGGGAGCTGTTTTTT	CASSLWASTGELFF
TRBV5-1	TRBJ2-3	NA	NA	TGCGCCAGCAGCAAGAATAGGGGGGCATCAGATACGCAGTATTTT	CASSKNRGASDTQYF
TRBV5-1	TRBJ2-1	TRBD2	NA	TGCGCCAGCAGCCTTACTAGCGGGGCAGGCGTGAATGAGCAGTTCTTC	CASSLTSGAGVNEQFF
TRBV4-1	TRBJ2-2	TRBD1	few	TGCGCCAGCAGCCTCTCCGGGACAGTAAACACCGGGGAGCTGTTTTTT	CASSLSGTVNTGELFF
TRBV7-3	TRBJ2-3	TRBD2	NA	TGTGCCAGCAGCCGGACTAGCGGAACCAGCACAGATACGCAGTATTTT	CASSRTSGTSTDTQYF
TRBV28	TRBJ1-2	TRBD1	few	TGTGCCAGCACGCCAGGGGGGTTGTATGGCTACACCTTC	CASTPGGLYGYTF
TRBV12-3/TRBV12-4	TRBJ1-1	NA	once	TGTGCCAGCAGTCCAGGGTACGCTGAAGCTTTCTTT	CASSPGYAEAFF
TRBV5-1	TRBJ2-1	NA	few	TGCGCCAGCAGCCCCCCCCTACTAGCTAGGACGCAGTTCTTC	CASSPPLLARTQFF
TRBV24-1	TRBJ2-1	NA	NA	TGTGCCACCAGTGAGCCTGCCGGGACCTCCGGCTCCTACAATGAGCAGTTCTTC	CATSEPAGTSGSYNEQFF
TRBV6-5	TRBJ1-4	TRBD1	NA	TGTGCCAGCATGCGGGACAGCAATGAAAAACTGTTTTTT	CASMRDSNEKLFF
TRBV14	TRBJ1-2	NA	NA	TGTGCCAGCAGCCAGGGGGGCCCTGGCTACACCTTC	CASSQGGPGYTF
TRBV7-3	TRBJ2-2	NA	NA	TGTGCCAGCAGCCCTAACGGGGGCGGCACCGGGGAGCTGTTTTTT	CASSPNGGGTGELFF
TRBV6-5	TRBJ2-3	NA	NA	TGTGCCAGCACCTACGGGACGGCGGGCACAGATACGCAGTATTTT	CASTYGTAGTDTQYF
TRBV14	TRBJ1-1	TRBD1	NA	TGTGCCAGCAGCCAATACAGGGGGGAAGCTTTCTTT	CASSQYRGEAFF
TRBV5-1	TRBJ2-5	NA	few	TGCGCCAGCAGCTTGTTAGGTCCATCTGGGGTGGAGACCCAGTACTTC	CASSLLGPSGVETQYF
TRBV5-1	TRBJ2-3	NA	NA	TGCGCCAGCAGCTTGGTGAGACTAGTAGGCACAGATACGCAGTATTTT	CASSLVRLVGTDTQYF
TRBV29-1	TRBJ1-2	NA	few	TGCAGCGTTGAAGCGGGACCCAGCTATGGCTACACCTTC	CSVEAGPSYGYTF
TRBV7-2	TRBJ2-3	TRBD2	NA	TGTGCCAGCAGCTTAGGCGCGCGGGGGGTAGAAGATACGCAGTATTTT	CASSLGARGVEDTQYF
TRBV5-1	TRBJ2-2	NA	NA	TGCGCCAGCAGCCCAATACTCGGGGAGCTGTTTTTT	CASSPILGELFF
TRBV10-2	TRBJ2-3	NA	NA	TGCGCCAGCAGTGAAGTTCCTGGCAGTCGCACAGATACGCAGTATTTT	CASSEVPGSRTDTQYF
TRBV15	TRBJ2-5	NA	NA	TGTGCCACCAGCAGAGATCGTCAGTTTGGCGAGACCCAGTACTTC	CATSRDRQFGETQYF
TRBV10-3	TRBJ1-2	NA	NA	TGTGCCACCGGTCTTGGCAGCCTCAGACCGGGATCGGACTATGGCTACACCTTC	CATGLGSLRPGSDYGYTF
TRBV6-5	TRBJ2-3	NA	NA	TGTGCCAGCAGTCCCGGTCGAGCCACAGATACGCAGTATTTT	CASSPGRATDTQYF
TRBV4-3	TRBJ2-6	TRBD1	NA	TGCGCCAGCAGCCAAGACAGGGGGCTGGGGGGGGCCAACGTCCTGACTTTC	CASSQDRGLGGANVLTF
TRBV6-1	TRBJ1-2	NA	NA	TGTGCCAGCAGTGAAGGGTACTATGGCTACACCTTC	CASSEGYYGYTF
TRBV7-2	TRBJ1-5	NA	once	TGTGCCAGCAGCCTCGAACATGGGGGTTTGGGTCAGCCCCAGCATTTT	CASSLEHGGLGQPQHF
TRBV2	TRBJ1-4	NA	NA	TGTGCCAGCAGTAGTCAGGTATTGGAAAAACTGTTTTTT	CASSSQVLEKLFF
TRBV7-2	TRBJ1-6	NA	NA	TGTGCCAGCAGCTTATTGGGGGATAATTCACCCCTCCACTTT	CASSLLGDNSPLHF
TRBV3-1/TRBV3-2	TRBJ2-1	NA	NA	TGTGCCAGCAGCCGCCTAGCGCTAGGGTCCTACAATGAGCAGTTCTTC	CASSRLALGSYNEQFF
TRBV7-2	TRBJ2-5	NA	NA	TGTGCCAGCAGCTTAGCCCTTACCGAGACCCAGTACTTC	CASSLALTETQYF
TRBV5-1	TRBJ2-3	NA	NA	TGCGCCAGCAGCTTCCATCTCGGACGGAGGGGTACAGATACGCAGTATTTT	CASSFHLGRRGTDTQYF
TRBV5-1	TRBJ1-2	NA	NA	TGCGCCAGCAGCCCCGGCAGGGTTGACTATGGCTACACCTTC	CASSPGRVDYGYTF
TRBV30	TRBJ1-5	NA	NA	TGTGCCTGGAGTCACGCGGGGGGCTATCAGCCCCAGCATTTT	CAWSHAGGYQPQHF
TRBV6-5	TRBJ2-2	TRBD1	NA	TGTGCCAGCAGTCTAGGGACAGGCCACGGGGAGCTGTTTTTT	CASSLGTGHGELFF
TRBV19	TRBJ1-5	NA	NA	TGTGCCAGTAGTTTCCGAGGGCTCAATCAGCCCCAGCATTTT	CASSFRGLNQPQHF
TRBV19	TRBJ1-6	NA	NA	TGTGCCAGTAGTATACGGGACTCCAGCTCCTATAATTCACCCCTCCACTTT	CASSIRDSSSYNSPLHF
TRBV3-1/TRBV3-2	TRBJ1-6	NA	NA	TGTGCCAGCAGCCAGGCGGACAGAGCCCTCCACTTT	CASSQADRALHF